This TCR beta chain was retrieved from a study of control samples from healthy donors and cancer patients. Sequenced by immunoSEQ multiplex PCR; TCRdb stores in-frame clones only, minus some. Seen here are approximately 150,000 clones, 89% observed once, and the top ten hold 6.5% to 9.5%. The CDR3 totals 12 residues. Per the germline V gene, CDR1 is SGDLS and CDR2 is YYNGEE. Trimming removed 4 bases at V and 4 bases at J, with 8 bases between. V and J are TRBV9 and TRBJ1-2; D gene ambiguous. The clonotype comes from a man aged 50 to 60 with head and neck cancer. The sample consisted of PBMCs. The CDR3 here is CASSLETYGYTF. The CDR3 bases are TGTGCCAGCAGCTTGGAAACCTATGGCTACACCTTC.